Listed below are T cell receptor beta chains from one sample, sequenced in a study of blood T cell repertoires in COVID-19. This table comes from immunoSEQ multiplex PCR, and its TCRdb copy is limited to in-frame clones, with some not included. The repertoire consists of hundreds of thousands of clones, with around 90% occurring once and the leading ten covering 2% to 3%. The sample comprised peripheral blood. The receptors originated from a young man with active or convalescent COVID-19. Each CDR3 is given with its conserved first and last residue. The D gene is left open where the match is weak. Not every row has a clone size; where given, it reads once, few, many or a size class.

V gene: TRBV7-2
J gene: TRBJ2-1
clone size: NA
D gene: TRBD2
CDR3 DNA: TGTGCCAGCAGCTTTACTAGCGGGGGGGCGGGTGAGCAGTTCTTC
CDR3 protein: CASSFTSGGAGEQFF

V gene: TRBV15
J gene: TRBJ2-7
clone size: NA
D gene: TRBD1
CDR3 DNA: TGTGCCACCAGCACAACAGGGGCCCAGTCCCCCTACGAGCAGTACTTC
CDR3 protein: CATSTTGAQSPYEQYF

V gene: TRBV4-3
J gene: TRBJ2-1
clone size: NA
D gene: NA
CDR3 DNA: TGCGCCAGCAGCCAAGGACGGGGCTACAATGAGCAGTTCTTC
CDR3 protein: CASSQGRGYNEQFF

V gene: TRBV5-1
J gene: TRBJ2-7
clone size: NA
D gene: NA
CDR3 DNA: TGCGCCAGCAGCTTGCAGGGAATAAACGAGCAGTACTTC
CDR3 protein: CASSLQGINEQYF

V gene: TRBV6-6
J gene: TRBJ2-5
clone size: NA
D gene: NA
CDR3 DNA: TGTGCCAGCAGTTACTCTCAAGAGGGCAAGACCCAGTACTTC
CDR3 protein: CASSYSQEGKTQYF

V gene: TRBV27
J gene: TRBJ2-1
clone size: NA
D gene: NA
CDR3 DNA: TGTGCCAGCAGTTCACCTCACGGGATGGGCAGCTACAATGAGCAGTTCTTC
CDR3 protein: CASSSPHGMGSYNEQFF

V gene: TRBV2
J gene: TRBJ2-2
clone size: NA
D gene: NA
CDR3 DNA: TGTGCCAGCAGGGTAGGGGCTGGGGAGCTGTTTTTT
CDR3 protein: CASRVGAGELFF

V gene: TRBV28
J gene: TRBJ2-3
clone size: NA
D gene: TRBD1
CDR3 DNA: TGTGCCAGCAGACTTAGACAGGGGTCGCAGGGTACGCAGTATTTT
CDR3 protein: CASRLRQGSQGTQYF

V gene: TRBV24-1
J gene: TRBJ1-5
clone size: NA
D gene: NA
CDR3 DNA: TGTGCCACCAGTACCGACAGGTATAATCAGCCCCAGCATTTT
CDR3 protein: CATSTDRYNQPQHF

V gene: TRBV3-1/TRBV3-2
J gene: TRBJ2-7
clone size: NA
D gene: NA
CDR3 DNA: TGTGCCAGCAGCCAAGGGGTAGAACTAGACTACTACGAGCAGTACTTC
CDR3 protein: CASSQGVELDYYEQYF

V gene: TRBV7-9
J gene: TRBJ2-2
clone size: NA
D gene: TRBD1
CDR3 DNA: TGTGCCAGCAGCAGGGGGACAGGGGGGAACACCGGGGAGCTGTTTTTT
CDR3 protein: CASSRGTGGNTGELFF

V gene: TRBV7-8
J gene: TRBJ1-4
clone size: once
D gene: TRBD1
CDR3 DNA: TGTGCCAGCGGACAGGGGTCCACTAATGAAAAACTGTTTTTT
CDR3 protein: CASGQGSTNEKLFF

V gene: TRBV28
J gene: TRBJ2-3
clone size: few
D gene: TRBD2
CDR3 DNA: TGTGCCAGCAGTCTCCCGGGACTAGCGGGAGTTAGCACAGATACGCAGTATTTT
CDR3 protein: CASSLPGLAGVSTDTQYF

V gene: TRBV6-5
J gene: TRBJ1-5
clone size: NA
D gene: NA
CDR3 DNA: TGTGCCAGCAGTTACTCGCAGGTCAATCAGCCCCAGCATTTT
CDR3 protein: CASSYSQVNQPQHF

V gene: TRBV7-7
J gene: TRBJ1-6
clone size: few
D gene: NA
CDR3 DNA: TGTGCCAGCAGTTCCAGTGAGGGTTCACCCCTCCACTTT
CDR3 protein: CASSSSEGSPLHF

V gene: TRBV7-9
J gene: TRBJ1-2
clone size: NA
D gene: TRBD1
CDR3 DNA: TGTGCCAGCAGCTTAGCCCAGGGGGACAGGGGCTATGGCTACACCTTC
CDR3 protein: CASSLAQGDRGYGYTF

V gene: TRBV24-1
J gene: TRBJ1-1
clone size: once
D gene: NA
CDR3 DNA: TGTGCCACCAGTGAAGGAGGGTCGAACACTGAAGCTTTCTTT
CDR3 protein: CATSEGGSNTEAFF

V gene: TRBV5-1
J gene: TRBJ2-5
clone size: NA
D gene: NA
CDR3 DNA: TGCGCCAGCAGCTTGGGGCCTAGCGCCAAAGAGACCCAGTACTTC
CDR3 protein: CASSLGPSAKETQYF

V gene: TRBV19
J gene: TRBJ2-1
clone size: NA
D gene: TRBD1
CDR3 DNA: TGTGCCAGTAGACCAGGGGGCGCTTACAATGAGCAGTTCTTC
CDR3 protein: CASRPGGAYNEQFF

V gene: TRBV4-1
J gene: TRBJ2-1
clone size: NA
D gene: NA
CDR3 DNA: TGCGCCAGCAGCCAAGGTGTCAGGATGGACAATGAGCAGTTCTTC
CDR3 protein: CASSQGVRMDNEQFF

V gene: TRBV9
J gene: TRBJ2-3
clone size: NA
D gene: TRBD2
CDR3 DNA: TGTGCCAGCAGAAAAGGAGCGGGGGGAGCACTAGATACGCAGTATTTT
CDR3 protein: CASRKGAGGALDTQYF

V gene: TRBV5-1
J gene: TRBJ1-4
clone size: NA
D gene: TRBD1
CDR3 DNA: TGCGCCAGCAGCTTGCTCGGGACAGGGGACGAAAAACTGTTTTTT
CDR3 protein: CASSLLGTGDEKLFF

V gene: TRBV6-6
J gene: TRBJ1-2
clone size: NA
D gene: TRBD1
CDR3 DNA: TGTGCCAGCAGTTTACTACCGACAGGGGGAGACTATGGCTACACCTTC
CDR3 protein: CASSLLPTGGDYGYTF

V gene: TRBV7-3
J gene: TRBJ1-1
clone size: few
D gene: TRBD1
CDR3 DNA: TGTGCCAGCAGCTCCCAGACAGGGATGAACACTGAAGCTTTCTTT
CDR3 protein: CASSSQTGMNTEAFF

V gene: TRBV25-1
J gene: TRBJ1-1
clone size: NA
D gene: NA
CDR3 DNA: TGTGCCAGCAGTTTACTCGAGAACACTGAAGCTTTCTTT
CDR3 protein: CASSLLENTEAFF

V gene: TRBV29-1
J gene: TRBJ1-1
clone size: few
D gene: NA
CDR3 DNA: TGCAGCGTTGAGACTTCCCAGGGCACTGAAGCTTTCTTT
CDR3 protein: CSVETSQGTEAFF

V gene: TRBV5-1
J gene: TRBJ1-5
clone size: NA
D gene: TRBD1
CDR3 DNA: TGCGCCAGCAGCTTGTGGACAGGGGAGGATCAGCCCCAGCATTTT
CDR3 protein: CASSLWTGEDQPQHF